What follows describes a single T cell receptor (beta chain). This entry is derived from a study of blood T cell repertoires in COVID-19. The CDR3 runs 14 residues. Per the germline V gene, CDR1 is LGHDT and CDR2 is YNNKEL (reference sequence). Trimming cost V 0 bases and J 3 bases, with 8 bases left between them. Sequenced by immunoSEQ multiplex PCR; TCRdb stores in-frame clones only, minus some. Among 230,000 or so clones listed, about 88% were seen once. The chain joins TRBV3-1 (or the pseudogene TRBV3-2) to TRBJ1-1; D perhaps matches TRBD1 (6 bases). The sequence was obtained from a woman in her twenties or thirties who had recovered from COVID-19. The sequenced material came from PBMCs or T cells enriched from blood (not recorded which). CDR3 region: CASSQDTGHTEAFF. The CDR3 DNA is TGTGCCAGCAGCCAAGATACAGGGCACACTGAAGCTTTCTTT.